This T cell receptor (beta chain) was identified in a study of CD8+ T cells in alopecia areata. Across the whole study: Patients remained on tofacitinib for 6 to 18 months and then went 6 months without it.

Between the trimmed V and J ends, which lost 3 bases and 9 bases, there was a span of 21 bases. The CDR3 sequence is 17 residues long. CDR1 MGHRA and CDR2 YSYEKL come from the germline V gene. Treatment given: oral pan-JAK inhibitor, 5-10 mg twice daily. Reverse transcribed after extraction, RNA yielded cDNA as the sequencing template. Libraries were prepared by immunoSEQ multiplex PCR; TCRdb keeps only in-frame clonotypes and omits some of them. The sample has 75,000 to 100,000 clones, about two thirds seen once; the top ten hold 17%. A word on this clone: The antigen is unknown.

Points from the study as a whole: Scalp clonality, along with expanded CD8+ clones among the top 100, was significantly decreased by tofacitinib.

The clonotype was recovered from a human donor with alopecia areata. V is TRBV4-1 and J is TRBJ1-6, with D possibly matching TRBD1 (5 bases). Sample: CD8+ T cells sorted from blood, taken around week 44, from a patient treated with tofacitinib. The CDR3 protein is CASSHHTETESGSPLHF. CDR3 in DNA: TGCGCCAGCAGCCACCATACCGAGACAGAAAGCGGTTCACCCCTCCACTTT.